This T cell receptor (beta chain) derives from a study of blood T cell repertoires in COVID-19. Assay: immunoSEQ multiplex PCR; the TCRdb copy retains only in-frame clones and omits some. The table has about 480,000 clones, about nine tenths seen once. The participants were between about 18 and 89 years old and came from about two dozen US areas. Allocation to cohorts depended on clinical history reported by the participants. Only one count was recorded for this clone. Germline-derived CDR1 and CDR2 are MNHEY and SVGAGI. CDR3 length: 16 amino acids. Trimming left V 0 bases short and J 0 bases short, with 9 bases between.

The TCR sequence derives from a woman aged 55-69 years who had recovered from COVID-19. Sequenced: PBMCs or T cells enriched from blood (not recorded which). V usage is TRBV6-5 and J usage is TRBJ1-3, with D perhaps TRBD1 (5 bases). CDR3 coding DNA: TGTGCCAGCAGTTACTCACAGGATGGCTCTGGAAACACCATATATTTT. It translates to CASSYSQDGSGNTIYF.